The 19 T cell receptor beta chains given below trace back to one sample, sequenced in a study of identifying expanded T cells in peripheral blood. The protocol was immunoSEQ multiplex PCR, while the TCRdb copy is restricted to in-frame clones and leaves out a portion. The sample records approximately 85,000 clones, 88% being singletons. The specimen was blood. The receptors here all came from a person aged 18 to 70 in good health.

This clone has a single count. The J gene is TRBJ1-2, the V gene TRBV7-2; D might be TRBD1 (5 bases). Per the germline V gene, CDR1 is SGHTA and CDR2 is FQGNSA. The V and J ends lost 10 bases and 6 bases respectively, with 24 bases between them. The CDR3 consists of 15 residues. The CDR3 DNA reads TGTGCCATTGGGGGTGTGAGACAGTTGCCTAATGGCTACACCTTC. Its protein is CAIGGVRQLPNGYTF.

This chain joins TRBV7-2 and TRBJ1-2; D gene unclear. The CDR3 loop spans 13 amino acids. V lost 5 bases, J lost 0 bases, and 7 bases lay in between. The germline CDR1 and CDR2 sequences are SGHTA and FQGNSA. CDR3 DNA sequence: TGTGCCAGCAGCCCTCCTCCTAACTATGGCTACACCTTC. It translates to CASSPPPNYGYTF.

This clone has just one count. The chain is built from TRBV7-7 and TRBJ1-1; D unresolved. Trimming shortened V by 5 bases and J by 0 bases, and 7 bases separated the two germline ends. The CDR3 runs to 13 residues. In germline, CDR1 is SSHAT, CDR2 FNYEAQ (reference sequence). CDR3 sequence (DNA): TGTGCCAGCAGCCGCGACTTGAACACTGAAGCTTTCTTT. Residues: CASSRDLNTEAFF.

V and J are TRBV10-3 and TRBJ1-1; D perhaps matches TRBD1 (6 bases). Germline assignment: CDR1 ENHRY and CDR2 SYGVKD. V was shortened by 10 bases and J by 4 bases, with 19 bases between the two germline ends. CDR3 length: 14 amino acids. CDR3 DNA: TGTGCCACCGGTTCAGGGGTATTGAGCACTGAAGCTTTCTTT. Translated, it gives CATGSGVLSTEAFF.

The chain employs TRBV7-2 and TRBJ2-7, with D possibly TRBD1 on 5 matching bases. The V and J ends lost 5 bases and 2 bases respectively, with 13 bases between them. The CDR3 runs to 14 residues. From germline, CDR1 is SGHTA and CDR2 FQGNSA. DNA of the CDR3: TGTGCCAGCAGCCCCCAGGGTAGGACCTACGAGCAGTACTTC. The encoded protein is CASSPQGRTYEQYF.

The V and J genes are TRBV5-4 and TRBJ2-5, with D hard to call. Deletions cut 4 bases from V and 2 bases from J, with 9 bases between. CDR3 length: 13 residues. Germline V CDR1 and CDR2: SGHNT, YYREEE (reference sequence). CDR3 in amino acids: CASSPTPQETQYF. CDR3 sequence (DNA): TGTGCCAGCAGCCCGACCCCACAAGAGACCCAGTACTTC.

This clone is medium-sized (0.01 to 0.1%). Different DNA sequences within this sample yield the same CDR3. The chain combines TRBV15 with TRBJ2-1, with 8 bases lining up with TRBD2. In germline, CDR1 is LNHNV, CDR2 YYDKDF (reference sequence). The trim removed 1 base at V and 3 bases at J, leaving 2 bases unmatched. This CDR3 has 15 amino acids. CDR3 DNA: TGTGCCACCAGCAGAGTAGCGGGGAGCTACAATGAGCAGTTCTTC. It is translated as CATSRVAGSYNEQFF.

The chain employs TRBV21-1 and TRBJ2-7; no DNA check was done on the table's D call, TRBD1. TRBV21-1 counts as a pseudogene. The CDR3 is 15 amino acids. DNA for the CDR3: TGTGCCAGCACCTCCGACAGGGCTGATGATAAGGAGCAGTACTTC. Translated, it gives CASTSDRADDKEQYF.

The chain employs TRBV7-2 and TRBJ1-2; TRBD1 matches at 9 bases. The junction had 8 bases not matched to a gene; V was cut back by 4 bases and J by 8 bases. Per germline, CDR1 SGHTA and CDR2 FQGNSA. This CDR3 is 14 amino acids long. The CDR3 sequence is CASSWDRDSSGYTF. Written as DNA, the CDR3 is TGTGCCAGCAGCTGGGACAGGGATTCGTCGGGCTACACCTTC. Together with reference TRBV7-2 and TRBJ1-2, the CDR3 gives the full variable domain: GAGVSQSPSNKVTEKGKDVELRCDPISGHTALYWYRQSLGQGLEFLIYFQGNSAPDKSGLPSDRFSAERTGGSVSTLTIQRTQQEDSAVYLCASSWDRDSSGYTFGSGTRLTVV.

The rearrangement joins TRBV11-3 to TRBJ2-6; no clear D gene. Germline assignment: CDR1 SGHNT and CDR2 YENEEA. Trimming removed 4 bases from V and 0 bases from J, with 4 bases in between. The CDR3 has 14 amino acids. The CDR3 here is CASSSNSGANVLTF. DNA for the CDR3: TGTGCCAGCAGCTCCAACTCTGGGGCCAACGTCCTGACTTTC.

The chain carries TRBV2 and TRBJ2-1; perhaps D is TRBD1 or TRBD2 (5 bases each). V was cut by 4 bases and J by 8 bases, with 12 bases left in between. This CDR3 contains 13 residues. Germline lookup yields CDR1 SNHLY and CDR2 FYNNEI. CDR3 protein: CASSVQRDHEQFF. The CDR3 coding sequence is TGTGCCAGCAGTGTTCAGAGGGACCATGAGCAGTTCTTC.

The chain links TRBV27 to TRBJ1-6; D ambiguous. The V end lost 5 bases, the J end lost 0 bases, and 2 bases lay between the germline ends. The CDR3 consists of 13 residues. CDR1 and CDR2 from the germline V gene are MNHEY and SMNVEV (reference sequence). The CDR3 loop reads CASSSSYNSPLHF. CDR3 bases: TGTGCCAGCAGTAGCTCCTATAATTCACCCCTCCACTTT.

This clone was recorded once. This CDR3 is CASSRLPYYEQYF. The CDR3, as DNA: TGTGCCAGTAGTAGATTGCCCTACTACGAGCAGTACTTC. The V gene is TRBV19, the J gene TRBJ2-7; D unclear. The length of the CDR3 is 13 residues. V lost 4 bases, J lost 3 bases, and 10 bases lay in between. The germline V gene has CDR1 LNHDA and CDR2 SQIVND (reference sequence).

This clone was recorded only once. Other DNA sequences in the same sample also yield this CDR3. The chain is built from TRBV7-9 and TRBJ1-2; 7 nucleotides line up with TRBD1. The CDR3 runs 14 residues. With V trimmed by 5 bases and J by 0 bases, 3 bases remained unmatched. Germline values: CDR1 SEHNR, CDR2 FQNEAQ (reference sequence). This CDR3 reads CASSLGTANYGYTF. CDR3 sequence (DNA): TGTGCCAGCAGCCTCGGGACAGCTAACTATGGCTACACCTTC.

The chain recombines TRBV5-4 with TRBJ1-2; TRBD1 matches 9 bases. This CDR3 has 15 residues. With 4 bases clipped from V and 0 bases from J, the junction kept 4 bases outside the gene matches. CDR1 is SGHNT and CDR2 is YYREEE in the germline V gene (reference sequence). DNA of the CDR3: TGTGCCAGCAGCCTTCGACAGGGGGCTAACTATGGCTACACCTTC. Encoded protein: CASSLRQGANYGYTF.

The chain joins TRBV18 to TRBJ1-1; D gene unclear. This CDR3 has 16 residues. From germline, CDR1 is KGHSH and CDR2 LQKENI. V gave up 6 bases and J gave up 2 bases, with 19 bases separating them. For the CDR3, the DNA is TGTGCCAGCTCCCCTATTGAGGGAGTAGGAAACACTGAAGCTTTCTTT. Its protein is CASSPIEGVGNTEAFF.

V is TRBV20-1 and J is TRBJ2-1; D is undetermined. The CDR3 is 11 amino acids. V shed 3 bases and J shed 8 bases, with 8 bases lying between them. Germline assignment: CDR1 DFQATT and CDR2 SNEGSKA (reference sequence). The CDR3 sequence is CSASYWDEQFF. The CDR3 DNA reads TGCAGTGCTAGTTATTGGGATGAGCAGTTCTTC.

The chain uses TRBV4-3 and TRBJ2-7; D not certain. V was cut by 0 bases and J by 1 base, with 10 bases left in between. This CDR3 contains 15 residues. Germline loops: CDR1 LGHNA, CDR2 YSLEER. Here the CDR3 reads CASSQDWVRSYEQYF. CDR3 nucleotide sequence: TGCGCCAGCAGCCAAGACTGGGTACGATCCTACGAGCAGTACTTC.

This chain uses TRBV29-1 with TRBJ2-3; D tentatively reads TRBD1 or TRBD2 (6 bases each). The V end was cut by 3 bases, the J end by 1 base, with 14 bases between. Per germline, CDR1 SQVTM and CDR2 ANQGSEA. The CDR3 is made up of 15 amino acids. The CDR3 DNA follows: TGCAGCGTTGAGGTGGAGGGGGGCCGCACAGATACGCAGTATTTT. Translation: CSVEVEGGRTDTQYF.